This TCR beta chain was documented in a study of lymphopenia after photon versus proton radiotherapy. This table comes from immunoSEQ multiplex PCR, and its TCRdb copy is limited to in-frame clones, with some not included. The sample includes some 170,000 clones, about 88% of them seen just once. As concerns this clone: What it recognizes is unknown.

Whole-study findings and limits: Larger post-nadir TCR diversity loss correlated inversely with survival in deceased patients. Only patients who died were analyzed for survival; proton advantage is unproven.

This clonotype was sampled from a man aged 50 to 59 with gastric cancer. Material: peripheral blood, obtained from a patient treated with photon-based radiotherapy.

The CDR3 region is CASSLATGTDTQYF. The CDR3, as DNA: TGCGCCAGCAGCCTTGCAACAGGCACAGATACGCAGTATTTT. The chain uses TRBV5-1 and TRBJ2-3; D is ambiguous. Germline CDR1 reads SGHRS; CDR2 reads YFSETQ. The CDR3 is 14 amino acids. V was trimmed by 4 bases and J by 1 base, leaving 10 bases between them.